The 32 T cell receptor beta chains in this list originate from one sample, sequenced in a study of identical twins (dated by TCRdb to about 2016). Library generation was performed with 5' RACE. For sequencing, an Illumina HiSeq 2000 was employed. TCRdb trimmed the raw reads at Q25, called clones with MiXCR and kept productive beta chains. Each CDR3 protein gets just one entry, which takes the most common genes and DNA from the rows behind it. The table for this sample lists fewer than 650,000 distinct CDR3 sequences; around a tenth of them were counted only once. The top ten hold approximately 3% of the sample. These data were likewise used in another study, on yellow fever vaccine responses in identical twins.

The sample comprised PBMCs. All receptors come from a woman aged 18-29 years in good health.

The V call is TRBV5-1, the J call TRBJ2-7, with 10 nucleotides matching TRBD1. Germline-derived CDR1 and CDR2 are SGHRS and YFSETQ. Unmatched junction bases numbered 10, after V lost 2 bases and J lost 5 bases. This CDR3 comprises 16 residues. CDR3 sequence reads: CASSLRSGTGVNEQYF. The DNA for the CDR3 is TGCGCCAGCAGCTTAAGGAGTGGGACAGGGGTCAACGAGCAGTACTTC.

The table lists this clonotype with many counts. V gene TRBV15 combines with J gene TRBJ2-2; no firm D call. The ends were cut back, 0 bases at V and 13 bases at J, with 6 bases in the middle. CDR3 size: 11 residues. CDR1 is LNHNV and CDR2 is YYDKDF in the germline V gene (reference sequence). CDR3 DNA sequence: TGTGCCACCAGCAGAGATAACATGCTGTTTTTT. It encodes CATSRDNMLFF.

V and J are TRBV5-1 and TRBJ2-6; 9 positions match TRBD1. V lost 4 bases to trimming and J lost 0 bases; unmatched junction nucleotides: 5. Germline V gives CDR1 SGHRS, CDR2 YFSETQ. CDR3 length: 17 amino acids. The CDR3 nucleotides are TGCGCCAGCAGCCGCGGGGACAGGGTCTCTGGGGCCAACGTCCTGACTTTC. Its translation is CASSRGDRVSGANVLTF.

This clonotype occurred many times. Here the CDR3 reads CASSLFASGLTDTQYF. The CDR3 DNA is TGTGCCAGCAGTTTATTTGCTAGCGGACTCACAGATACGCAGTATTTT. V gene TRBV12-3 or TRBV12-4 combines with J gene TRBJ2-3; TRBD2 matches at 7 bases. The V and J ends lost 2 bases and 2 bases, in that order; junction bases with no gene match: 7. This CDR3 has 16 residues.

This clonotype has ten or more counts. V gene TRBV20-1 combines with J gene TRBJ2-2; possible D gene TRBD1, 6 bases. Per germline, CDR1 DFQATT and CDR2 SNEGSKA (reference sequence). The CDR3 length is 16 residues. V shed 3 bases and J shed 0 bases, with 14 bases lying between them. DNA of the CDR3: TGCAGTGCTAGGGACAGAAGCAATTCGAACACCGGGGAGCTGTTTTTT. It is translated as CSARDRSNSNTGELFF.

The chain is built from TRBV29-1 and TRBJ2-4; 14 bases match TRBD2. The CDR3 runs to 18 residues. V was clipped by 4 bases and J by 1 base; unmatched bases: 9. Germline V CDR1 and CDR2: SQVTM, ANQGSEA. The CDR3 loop reads CSVGGTSGSRGAKNIQYF. The DNA for the CDR3 is TGCAGCGTTGGAGGGACTAGCGGGAGCCGGGGGGCCAAAAACATTCAGTACTTC.

This clonotype has just a few counts. The CDR3 spells CASSPETGGAGYTF. The CDR3 nucleotides are TGTGCCAGCAGCCCAGAGACAGGGGGAGCTGGCTACACCTTC. The chain links TRBV7-9 to TRBJ1-2, with TRBD1 matching 9 bases. With 5 bases clipped from V and 7 bases from J, the junction kept 8 bases outside the gene matches. From germline, CDR1 is SEHNR and CDR2 FQNEAQ (reference sequence). This CDR3 contains 14 residues.

The chain joins TRBV5-6 to TRBJ2-7, with D hard to call. This CDR3 has 13 amino acids. The V end lost 3 bases, the J end lost 5 bases, and 12 bases lay between the germline ends. Germline V lookup: CDR1 SGHDT, CDR2 YYEEEE. The DNA for the CDR3 is TGTGCCAGCAGCTCGGGTGTAGGGCACGAGCAGTACTTC. Amino acids: CASSSGVGHEQYF.

This chain connects TRBV3-1 to TRBJ2-5, with 7 bases aligning to TRBD2. The V gene's germline CDR1 is LGHDT and CDR2 YNNKEL (reference sequence). There are 16 residues in the CDR3. The V gene end was trimmed by 6 bases and the J gene end by 3 bases; junction bases not matched to a gene: 13. The DNA of the CDR3 is TGTGCCAGCAGTTTTAGCGGGCACTCCGGGGAAGAGACCCAGTACTTC. Residues: CASSFSGHSGEETQYF.

This clonotype was seen many times. This chain connects TRBV29-1 to TRBJ2-7, with a possible D match to TRBD2 (6 bases). Trimming stripped 5 bases from V and 7 bases from J, with 15 bases between. CDR1 and CDR2 (germline): SQVTM, ANQGSEA. This CDR3 has 12 residues. As DNA, the CDR3 is TGCAGCGTTAGACCAGGGACTTGGGAGCAGTACTTC. It specifies CSVRPGTWEQYF.

The chain carries TRBV2 and TRBJ2-5; TRBD1 might be the D (6 bases). V was trimmed by 9 bases and J by 5 bases, leaving 13 bases between them. The germline V gene has CDR1 SNHLY and CDR2 FYNNEI. The CDR3 has 12 residues. The CDR3 here is CARQYRDETQYF. Written as DNA, the CDR3 is TGTGCCAGACAATACAGGGATGAGACCCAGTACTTC.

The table lists this clonotype with a few counts. For the CDR3, the DNA is TGTGCCAGCAGTCCTCCCGCGGGAGTTGGGCAAGAGACCCAGTACTTC. Encoded protein: CASSPPAGVGQETQYF. The V and J genes are TRBV27 and TRBJ2-5, with TRBD2 matching 7 bases. The germline gives CDR1 MNHEY, CDR2 SMNVEV (reference sequence). V shed 5 bases and J 2 bases; nucleotides not matched to a gene: 11. This CDR3 has 16 amino acids.

This clonotype was counted many times. This chain joins TRBV5-6 and TRBJ1-5; D gene unclear. The germline V gene encodes CDR1 SGHDT and CDR2 YYEEEE. V lost 0 bases to trimming and J lost 3 bases, with 10 bases between them. The CDR3 sequence is 15 residues long. The CDR3 nucleotides read TGTGCCAGCAGCTTGGGATGGCGTACCAATCAGCCCCAGCATTTT. It encodes CASSLGWRTNQPQHF.

This clonotype was seen at least ten times. V is TRBV20-1 and J is TRBJ2-7, with D unresolved. This CDR3 has 12 residues. Trimming removed 3 bases at V and 2 bases at J, with 8 bases between. Germline V lookup: CDR1 DFQATT, CDR2 SNEGSKA (reference sequence). DNA for the CDR3: TGCAGTGCTAGTGTCTTAACCTACGAGCAGTACTTC. Translation gives CSASVLTYEQYF.

This chain links TRBV5-1 with TRBJ2-7; TRBD2 matches at 8 bases. CDR3 length: 17 residues. CDR1 and CDR2 from the germline V gene are SGHRS and YFSETQ. Germline trimming cut 4 bases from V and 3 bases from J; bases unmatched to any gene: 15. CDR3 amino acids: CASSPAGSGGHYYEQYF. The CDR3 DNA reads TGCGCCAGCAGCCCCGCCGGGAGCGGGGGACACTACTACGAGCAGTACTTC.

The table lists this clonotype with a count of one. The V call is TRBV30, the J call TRBJ2-7; 12 bases are shared with TRBD2. Germline V CDR1 and CDR2: GTSNPN, SVGIG (reference sequence). Trimming took 5 bases from V and 3 from J; bases not matched to a gene: 5. The CDR3 sequence is 14 residues long. The CDR3 nucleotides are TGTGCCTGGGGGACTAGCGGGTTAGGCTACGAGCAGTACTTC. This codes for CAWGTSGLGYEQYF.

This clonotype occurred many times. The V call is TRBV25-1, the J call TRBJ2-3, with a weak D call TRBD1 (6 bases). CDR3 length: 16 residues. The ends were cut back, 3 bases at V and 4 bases at J, with 17 bases in the middle. Germline CDR1 and CDR2: MGHDK and SYGVNS. The DNA for the CDR3 is TGTGCCAGCAGTGAGGCGGCAGGGGTATCATCAGATACGCAGTATTTT. Protein sequence: CASSEAAGVSSDTQYF.

This clonotype was counted ten times or more. The rearrangement links TRBV28 to TRBJ2-2; D tentatively fits TRBD1 or TRBD2 (5 bases each). V was pared by 3 bases and J by 2 bases, with 13 bases between. The CDR3 loop spans 16 amino acids. Germline V gives CDR1 MDHEN, CDR2 SYDVKM. CDR3: CASSFPRGSNTGELFF. The CDR3 DNA sequence: TGTGCCAGCAGTTTCCCGAGGGGCTCTAACACCGGGGAGCTGTTTTTT.

Points on this clonotype: A much larger clone differs by one base, so this may be a read error. This rearrangement joins TRBV27 to TRBJ2-3; 11 nucleotides match TRBD1. The germline CDR1 and CDR2 sequences are MNHEY and SMNVEV (reference sequence). The CDR3 contains 14 residues. Trimming at V came to 4 bases and at J to 4 bases, leaving 1 base not matched to a gene. DNA of the CDR3: TGTGCCAGCAGTTGGACAGGGGGCGCAGATACGCAGTATTTT. It yields the protein CASSWTGGADTQYF.

This clonotype was counted at least ten times. The rearrangement joins TRBV25-1 to TRBJ2-7; D might be TRBD1 (6 bases). Trimming removed 2 bases from V and 3 bases from J, with 17 bases in between. Germline CDR1 is MGHDK and CDR2 is SYGVNS. This CDR3 has 16 amino acids. The CDR3 DNA is TGTGCCAGCAGTGAAGGAGATGAACAGGGAGTCTACGAGCAGTACTTC. Translation: CASSEGDEQGVYEQYF.

This clonotype showed up many times. The rearrangement uses TRBV20-1 and TRBJ2-1; TRBD2 matches 9 bases. Per germline, CDR1 DFQATT and CDR2 SNEGSKA (reference sequence). The CDR3 consists of 14 residues. V lost 3 bases to trimming and J lost 7 bases; unmatched junction nucleotides: 7. CDR3 in amino acids: CSARPGLASNEQFF. CDR3 in DNA: TGCAGTGCTAGGCCTGGACTAGCGTCAAATGAGCAGTTCTTC.

This clonotype has only a few counts. The rearrangement links TRBV27 to TRBJ2-7; TRBD1 agrees at 8 bases. In germline, CDR1 is MNHEY, CDR2 SMNVEV (reference sequence). Trimming took 6 bases from V and 0 from J; bases not matched to a gene: 4. The length of the CDR3 is 14 residues. Written as DNA, the CDR3 is TGTGCCAGCAGAAAACAGGGGGGCTCCTACGAGCAGTACTTC. Translated, it gives CASRKQGGSYEQYF.

This clonotype was seen a few times. This chain links TRBV7-2 with TRBJ1-2; the D gene is possibly TRBD1 (6 bases). Trimming pared 5 bases from V and 1 base from J, leaving 11 bases between. The CDR3 runs to 14 residues. Germline V CDR1 and CDR2: SGHTA, FQGNSA. This CDR3 is CASSGTGYNYGYTF. The CDR3 DNA reads TGTGCCAGCAGCGGCACAGGGTATAACTATGGCTACACCTTC.

The chain carries TRBV24-1 and TRBJ2-6, with D maybe TRBD1 (5 bases). Germline values: CDR1 KGHDR, CDR2 SFDVKD. The CDR3 spans 13 residues. V lost 0 bases and J lost 10, with 6 bases in between. Here the CDR3 DNA reads TGTGCCACCAGTGATTTGCCAGGGAACGTCCTGACTTTC. Translating gives CATSDLPGNVLTF.

This clonotype showed up just a few times. J is TRBJ2-5 and V is TRBV3-1, with TRBD2 matching over 8 bases. The CDR3 runs to 15 residues. The germline V gene encodes CDR1 LGHDT and CDR2 YNNKEL (reference sequence). V shed 4 bases, J shed 4 bases, and the junction held 8 bases outside the gene matches. The CDR3 loop is CASSPSTSGSETQYF. The CDR3 DNA reads TGTGCCAGCAGCCCCAGTACTAGCGGATCAGAGACCCAGTACTTC.

This clonotype occurred a few times. At one end, the junction sequence differs from germline, possibly due to a read error. J is TRBJ2-5 and V is TRBV7-7, with 9 bases matching TRBD1. Germline V gene sequence: CDR1 SSHAT, CDR2 FNYEAQ (reference sequence). The CDR3 length is 17 residues. CDR3 DNA sequence: TGTGCTAGCAGCGCGACTCCGGGGACAGGGATAGGGGGGACCCAGTACTTC. This codes for CASSATPGTGIGGTQYF.

This clonotype showed up just a few times. The rearrangement uses TRBV27 and TRBJ2-2, with 8 positions matching TRBD1. Germline CDR1 MNHEY, CDR2 SMNVEV (reference sequence). This CDR3 contains 15 residues. Unmatched junction bases numbered 8, after V lost 5 bases and J lost 6 bases. As DNA, the CDR3 is TGTGCCAGCAGTAACCCGGACAGGGCGGCCGGGGAGCTGTTTTTT. Translation gives CASSNPDRAAGELFF.

The DNA for the CDR3 is TGCGCCAGCAGCTTGGTTGCTCCCAAGAACACCGGGGAGCTGTTTTTT. As protein: CASSLVAPKNTGELFF. The chain recombines TRBV5-1 with TRBJ2-2; D gene ambiguous. V lost 0 bases and J lost 1, with 10 bases in between. Per the germline V gene, CDR1 is SGHRS and CDR2 is YFSETQ. The CDR3 has 16 amino acids.

The rearrangement links TRBV6-5 to TRBJ2-6; D may match TRBD1 or TRBD2 (5 bases each). V lost 4 bases, J lost 4 bases, and 11 bases lay in between. The germline CDR1 and CDR2 sequences are MNHEY and SVGAGI. This CDR3 is built from 15 residues. The CDR3 loop reads CASSFRGEGANVLTF. CDR3 DNA: TGTGCCAGCAGTTTTAGAGGGGAAGGGGCCAACGTCCTGACTTTC.

J is TRBJ2-5 and V is TRBV5-1, with 7 bases matching TRBD2. The germline V gene has CDR1 SGHRS and CDR2 YFSETQ. V lost 0 bases, J lost 5 bases, and 4 bases stayed unmatched. CDR3 length: 14 amino acids. The CDR3 nucleotides are TGCGCCAGCAGCTTGGAACTAGCGTATGAGACCCAGTACTTC. It translates to CASSLELAYETQYF. The full variable domain, completed using reference TRBV5-1 and TRBJ2-5, is KAGVTQTPRYLIKTRGQQVTLSCSPISGHRSVSWYQQTPGQGLQFLFEYFSETQRNKGNFPGRFSGRQFSNSRSEMNVSTLELGDSALYLCASSLELAYETQYFGPGTRLLVL.

This clonotype was counted a few times. V usage is TRBV12-3 or TRBV12-4 and J usage is TRBJ2-7, with 11 bases that match TRBD2. The CDR3 has 16 residues. Trimming cost V 6 bases and J 5 bases; bases outside gene matches: 12. The CDR3 is CASSTLLAGVFHEQYF. For the CDR3, the DNA is TGTGCCAGCAGCACCCTACTAGCGGGAGTATTCCACGAGCAGTACTTC.

This clonotype was recorded a few times. The chain links TRBV28 to TRBJ2-7; the match to TRBD2 covers 10 bases. Germline trimming cut 3 bases from V and 2 bases from J; bases unmatched to any gene: 4. Germline CDR1 and CDR2: MDHEN and SYDVKM. The CDR3 length is 15 residues. The CDR3 loop is CASSFASGGAYEQYF. CDR3 bases: TGTGCCAGCAGTTTTGCTAGCGGGGGAGCCTACGAGCAGTACTTC.